The 21 T cell receptor beta chains given below trace back to one sample, sequenced in a study of T cell repertoires in cytomegalovirus infection. TCRdb analysed the reads with MiXCR anew, one entry per CDR3 protein. The data hold a few hundred thousand distinct CDR3 sequences, with approximately 17% observed a single time. Sequenced sample: CD8+ T cells from PBMCs. Receptors originate from a human donor in good health (CMV status not recorded). Some clones in this sample may be carry-over from other donors' samples.

This clonotype showed up many times. The V gene is TRBV7-3, the J gene TRBJ2-1; TRBD2 aligns across 15 bases. The CDR3 is made up of 18 amino acids. Germline CDR1 and CDR2: SGHTA and FQGTGA. The V gene end was trimmed by 5 bases and the J gene end by 5 bases; junction bases not matched to a gene: 10. The CDR3 bases are TGTGCCAGCAGCGCCCACGGGACTAGCGGGGGGCACAACAATGAGCAGTTCTTC. Amino acids: CASSAHGTSGGHNNEQFF.

There are many counts of this clonotype. The chain joins TRBV7-4 to TRBJ1-3; unclear D gene. In germline, CDR1 is SGHVT, CDR2 SQSDAQ. Trimming took 2 bases from V and 4 from J, leaving 15 bases between them. The CDR3 sequence is 16 residues long. CDR3 DNA: TGTGCCAGCAGCTTATGGCGTCAGGTCTCGGGAAACACCATATATTTT. As protein: CASSLWRQVSGNTIYF.

This chain joins TRBV5-1 and TRBJ2-1; D remains unclear. Germline CDR1 is SGHRS and CDR2 is YFSETQ. The CDR3 loop spans 16 amino acids. V was trimmed by 0 bases and J by 0 bases, leaving 10 bases between them. Here the CDR3 DNA reads TGCGCCAGCAGCTTGGATCTAGGTCTCTCCTACAATGAGCAGTTCTTC. Protein sequence: CASSLDLGLSYNEQFF.

This clonotype has only a few counts. The chain carries TRBV5-5 and TRBJ1-5; no firm D call. The CDR3 extends over 17 amino acids. With 3 bases removed from V and 0 bases from J, the gap between germline ends came to 16 bases. Germline CDR1 SGHKS, CDR2 YYEKEE (reference sequence). CDR3 sequence: CASSSLDGTYSNQPQHF. The CDR3 region has the DNA TGTGCCAGCAGCTCTCTTGACGGAACATATAGCAATCAGCCCCAGCATTTT. The complete variable domain, with remaining parts taken from reference TRBV5-5 and TRBJ1-5, reads DAGVTQSPTHLIKTRGQQVTLRCSPISGHKSVSWYQQVLGQGPQFIFQYYEKEERGRGNFPDRFSARQFPNYSSELNVNALLLGDSALYLCASSSLDGTYSNQPQHFGDGTRLSIL.

This clonotype has ten or more counts. The CDR3 here is CASSLVVRVGFSYEQYF. The DNA for the CDR3 is TGTGCCAGCAGCTTAGTAGTCCGCGTCGGGTTCAGCTACGAGCAGTACTTC. The chain carries TRBV7-8 and TRBJ2-7; D is ambiguous. There are 17 residues in the CDR3. From germline, CDR1 is SGHVS and CDR2 FQNEAQ. V was trimmed by 1 base and J by 3 bases, leaving 19 bases between them.

This clonotype was observed at least ten times. This chain uses TRBV6-4 with TRBJ2-1; tentative D call: TRBD2 (6 bases). The CDR3 is 14 residues long. Germline V CDR1 and CDR2: MRHNA, SNTAGT. With 6 bases removed from V and 7 bases from J, the gap between germline ends came to 16 bases. The CDR3 nucleotides read TGTGCCAGCAGCGAGGCCGGGACTTCGAATGAGCAGTTCTTC. It specifies CASSEAGTSNEQFF.

The CDR3 region is CASSEVEGSSPLHF. DNA for the CDR3: TGTGCCAGCAGTGAGGTGGAGGGCAGTTCACCCCTCCACTTT. The chain carries TRBV2 and TRBJ1-6; D is unclear. This CDR3 spans 14 amino acids. Trimming shortened V by 3 bases and J by 9 bases, and 12 bases separated the two germline ends. Germline V CDR1 and CDR2: SNHLY, FYNNEI.

The sample holds many counts of this clonotype. The V and J genes are TRBV12-3 or TRBV12-4 and TRBJ2-2, with D hard to call. Trimming shortened V by 1 base and J by 1 base, and 7 bases separated the two germline ends. There are 15 residues in the CDR3. CDR3 protein: CASSLVVGNTGELFF. The CDR3 region has the DNA TGTGCCAGCAGTTTAGTCGTAGGGAACACCGGGGAGCTGTTTTTT.

The J gene is TRBJ2-3, the V gene TRBV7-4; D ambiguous. With 11 bases removed from V and 1 base from J, the gap between germline ends came to 13 bases. The CDR3 totals 13 residues. Germline V lookup: CDR1 SGHVT, CDR2 SQSDAQ. The CDR3 loop is CAYDTGRTDTQYF. CDR3 nucleotides: TGTGCCTATGACACCGGTCGCACAGATACGCAGTATTTT.

The chain uses TRBV7-9 and TRBJ2-1, with 7 bases lining up with TRBD2. The CDR3 runs to 17 residues. Trimming took 5 bases from V and 2 from J; bases not matched to a gene: 12. Germline loops: CDR1 SEHNR, CDR2 FQNEAQ (reference sequence). The CDR3 is CASSVIGGRGTYNEQFF. CDR3 sequence (DNA): TGTGCCAGCAGCGTAATCGGAGGGCGGGGGACCTACAATGAGCAGTTCTTC.

This clonotype was counted a few times. The chain links TRBV20-1 to TRBJ2-3; D ambiguous. Germline loops: CDR1 DFQATT, CDR2 SNEGSKA (reference sequence). The CDR3 length is 11 residues. Between the trimmed V and J ends, which lost 6 bases and 3 bases, there was a span of 7 bases. The CDR3 sequence is CSARSTDTQYF. In DNA, the CDR3 is TGCAGTGCCCGATCGACAGATACGCAGTATTTT.

This clonotype was counted ten times or more. V gene TRBV20-1 combines with J gene TRBJ1-1; weak D call: TRBD1 (6 bases). CDR1 is DFQATT, CDR2 SNEGSKA, per germline (reference sequence). Trimming took 6 bases from V and 5 from J, leaving 19 bases between them. The CDR3 extends over 14 amino acids. CDR3 sequence (DNA): TGCAGTGCCCGGGGGGGGGCTATAGTTACTGAAGCTTTCTTT. Translated: CSARGGAIVTEAFF.

CDR3 region: CASRPRDRVTEAFF. DNA for the CDR3: TGTGCCAGCAGACCCCGGGACAGGGTGACTGAAGCTTTCTTT. The chain carries TRBV27 and TRBJ1-1, with 9 positions matching TRBD1. This CDR3 region has 14 residues. The junction had 7 bases not matched to a gene; V was cut back by 6 bases and J by 5 bases. Germline CDR1 reads MNHEY; CDR2 reads SMNVEV (reference sequence).

This clonotype was observed a handful of times. The chain recombines TRBV7-6 with TRBJ1-2; TRBD1 might be the D (5 bases). CDR3 length: 14 amino acids. The V end was cut by 2 bases, the J end by 1 base, with 8 bases between. Germline-derived CDR1 and CDR2 are SGHVS and FNYEAQ. The CDR3 is CASSLPGNNYGYTF. The CDR3, as DNA: TGTGCCAGCAGCTTACCAGGGAATAACTATGGCTACACCTTC. The whole variable domain, filled in from reference TRBV7-6 and TRBJ1-2, reads GAGVSQSPRYKVTKRGQDVALRCDPISGHVSLYWYRQALGQGPEFLTYFNYEAQQDKSGLPNDRFSAERPEGSISTLTIQRTEQRDSAMYRCASSLPGNNYGYTFGSGTRLTVV.

The chain joins TRBV20-1 to TRBJ2-5, with 8 bases fitting TRBD1. Trimming took 1 base from V and 3 from J; bases not matched to a gene: 13. Germline lookup yields CDR1 DFQATT and CDR2 SNEGSKA (reference sequence). The CDR3 covers 17 residues. CDR3 sequence: CSARVHLLLTGEETQYF. The CDR3 DNA is TGCAGTGCTAGAGTTCACCTTCTTTTGACAGGGGAAGAGACCCAGTACTTC.

This clonotype was seen only a few times. Here the CDR3 DNA reads TGCAGCGTTGATGCTCAGAGGACTGAAGCTTTCTTT. Its translation is CSVDAQRTEAFF. The gene calls are TRBV29-1 and TRBJ1-1; D unresolved. Trimming pared 3 bases from V and 5 bases from J, leaving 10 bases between. The CDR3 contains 12 residues. Germline values: CDR1 SQVTM, CDR2 ANQGSEA. The variable domain in full, with the rest retrieved from reference TRBV29-1 and TRBJ1-1, is SAVISQKPSRDICQRGTSLTIQCQVDSQVTMMFWYRQQPGQSLTLIATANQGSEATYESGFVIDKFPISRPNLTFSTLTVSNMSPEDSSIYLCSVDAQRTEAFFGQGTRLTVV.

The V gene is TRBV20-1, the J gene TRBJ2-2, with D unclear. The CDR3 is 15 residues long. CDR1 is DFQATT, CDR2 SNEGSKA, per germline (reference sequence). Trimming removed 0 bases at V and 4 bases at J, with 12 bases between. The CDR3 region has the DNA TGCAGTGCTAGAGATGACGGCGTCCCCACCGGGGAGCTGTTTTTT. It is translated as CSARDDGVPTGELFF.

The chain combines TRBV27 with TRBJ2-7, with 8 nucleotides matching TRBD1. Germline values: CDR1 MNHEY, CDR2 SMNVEV (reference sequence). Trimming at V came to 5 bases and at J to 6 bases, leaving 9 bases not matched to a gene. The CDR3 is 14 amino acids. CDR3 sequence: CASSVGTGRGEQYF. As DNA, the CDR3 is TGTGCCAGCAGTGTAGGGACAGGACGGGGCGAGCAGTACTTC.

This clonotype showed up just a few times. V and J are TRBV4-1 and TRBJ2-3, with 8 bases that match TRBD1. V dropped 1 base and J dropped 1; count of bases not matched to a gene: 4. The CDR3 totals 16 residues. CDR1 is MGHRA, CDR2 YSYEKL, per germline. The CDR3 sequence is CASSQAGTGGTDTQYF. CDR3 DNA sequence: TGCGCCAGCAGCCAAGCAGGGACAGGAGGCACAGATACGCAGTATTTT.

This rearrangement joins TRBV12-3 or TRBV12-4 to TRBJ1-2; D is possibly TRBD1 (5 bases). Deletions cut 2 bases from V and 4 bases from J, with 14 bases between. This CDR3 is 15 amino acids long. In DNA form, the CDR3 reads TGTGCCAGCAGTTTAACGGCAGGGTTTGTCTATGGCTACACCTTC. Amino acids: CASSLTAGFVYGYTF.

This clonotype has more than one count but fewer than ten. The chain is built from TRBV9 and TRBJ2-7; 11 nucleotides match TRBD1. V gave up 4 bases and J gave up 3 bases; unmatched junction bases: 12. The germline gives CDR1 SGDLS, CDR2 YYNGEE. This CDR3 has 17 amino acids. The CDR3 is CASSLGTGGGLDYEQYF. For the CDR3, the DNA is TGTGCCAGCAGCCTTGGGACAGGGGGTGGGCTTGACTACGAGCAGTACTTC.